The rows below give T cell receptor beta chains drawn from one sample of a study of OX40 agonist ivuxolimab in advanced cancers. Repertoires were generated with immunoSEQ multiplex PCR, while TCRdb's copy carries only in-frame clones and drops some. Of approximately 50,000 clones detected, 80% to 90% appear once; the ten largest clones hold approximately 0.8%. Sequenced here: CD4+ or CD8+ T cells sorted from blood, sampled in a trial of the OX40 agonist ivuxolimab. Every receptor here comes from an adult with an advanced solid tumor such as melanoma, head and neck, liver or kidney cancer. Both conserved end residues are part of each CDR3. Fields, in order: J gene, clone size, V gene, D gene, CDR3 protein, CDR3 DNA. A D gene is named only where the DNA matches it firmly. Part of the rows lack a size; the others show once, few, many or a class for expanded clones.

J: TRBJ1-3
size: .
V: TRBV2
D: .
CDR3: CASSELRGTGNTIYF
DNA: TGTGCCAGCAGTGAACTTCGGGGGACGGGAAACACCATATATTTT

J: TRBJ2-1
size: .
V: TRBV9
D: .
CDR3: CASSVAESAYNEQFF
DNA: TGTGCCAGCAGCGTAGCCGAGTCCGCTTACAATGAGCAGTTCTTC

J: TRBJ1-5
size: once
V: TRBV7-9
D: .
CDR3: CASSQGNQPQHF
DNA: TGTGCCAGCAGCCAGGGAAATCAGCCCCAGCATTTT

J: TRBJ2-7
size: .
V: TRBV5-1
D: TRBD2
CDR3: CASSPDGGVSYEQYF
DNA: TGCGCCAGCAGCCCTGACGGGGGGGTTTCCTACGAGCAGTACTTC

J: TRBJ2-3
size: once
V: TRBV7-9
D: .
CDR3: CASSRNPGVRDTQYF
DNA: TGTGCCAGCAGCCGCAACCCTGGAGTAAGAGATACGCAGTATTTT

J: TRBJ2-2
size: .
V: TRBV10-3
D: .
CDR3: CATRKNGELFF
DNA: TGTGCCACACGGAAGAACGGGGAGCTGTTTTTT

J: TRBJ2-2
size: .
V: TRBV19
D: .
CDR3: CASSTRPYTGELFF
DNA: TGTGCCAGTAGTACAAGACCGTACACCGGGGAGCTGTTTTTT

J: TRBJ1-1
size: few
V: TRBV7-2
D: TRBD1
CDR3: CASSSRTGGYTEAFF
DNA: TGTGCCAGCAGCTCTCGGACAGGGGGCTACACTGAAGCTTTCTTT

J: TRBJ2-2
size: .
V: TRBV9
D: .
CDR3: CASSVHSQGAGELFF
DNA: TGTGCCAGCAGCGTACACTCCCAGGGTGCCGGGGAGCTGTTTTTT

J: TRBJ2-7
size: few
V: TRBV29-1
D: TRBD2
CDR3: CSAGTSGDYEQYF
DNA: TGCAGCGCTGGGACTAGCGGAGACTACGAGCAGTACTTC

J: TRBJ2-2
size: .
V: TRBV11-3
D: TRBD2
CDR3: CASSLFSGVQTGELFF
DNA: TGTGCCAGCAGCTTATTTAGCGGGGTACAAACCGGGGAGCTGTTTTTT

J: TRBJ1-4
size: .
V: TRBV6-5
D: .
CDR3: CASSYRRATNEKLFF
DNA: TGTGCCAGCAGTTACAGGCGTGCAACTAATGAAAAACTGTTTTTT

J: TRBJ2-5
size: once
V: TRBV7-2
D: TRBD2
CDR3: CASRAGTSGRALETQYF
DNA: TGTGCCAGCAGGGCCGGGACTAGCGGGAGGGCCCTAGAGACCCAGTACTTC

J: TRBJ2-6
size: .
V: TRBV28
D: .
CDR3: CASRERGANVLTF
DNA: TGTGCCAGCAGAGAGCGGGGGGCCAACGTCCTGACTTTC

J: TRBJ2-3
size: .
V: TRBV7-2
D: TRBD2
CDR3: CASRRGSTDTQYF
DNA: TGTGCCAGCCGGCGGGGGTCGACAGATACGCAGTATTTT

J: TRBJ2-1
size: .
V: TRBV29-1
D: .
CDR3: CSVRPRGSNEQFF
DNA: TGCAGCGTCCGACCTCGGGGGAGCAATGAGCAGTTCTTC

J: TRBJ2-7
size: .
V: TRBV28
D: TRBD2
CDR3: CASSLTGGPLFSYEQYF
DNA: TGTGCCAGCAGTTTAACGGGAGGCCCCCTATTCAGCTACGAGCAGTACTTC

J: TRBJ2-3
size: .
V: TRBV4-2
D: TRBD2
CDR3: CASSQVLTSGIADTQYF
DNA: TGTGCCAGCAGCCAAGTTTTAACTAGCGGGATCGCAGATACGCAGTATTTT

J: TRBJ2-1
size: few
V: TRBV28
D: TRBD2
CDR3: CASTSGGDRSSYNEQFF
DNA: TGTGCCAGCACTTCGGGGGGGGACCGGAGCTCCTACAATGAGCAGTTCTTC

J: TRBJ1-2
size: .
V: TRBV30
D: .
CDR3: CAWSLGINYGYTF
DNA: TGTGCCTGGAGCCTCGGAATAAACTATGGCTACACCTTC

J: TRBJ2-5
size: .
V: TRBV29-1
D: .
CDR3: CSVGGRQETQYF
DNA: TGCAGCGTTGGAGGGAGACAAGAGACCCAGTACTTC

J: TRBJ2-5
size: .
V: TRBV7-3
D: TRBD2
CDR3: CASSFGSGRGETQYF
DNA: TGTGCCAGCAGCTTTGGTAGCGGGAGAGGTGAGACCCAGTACTTC

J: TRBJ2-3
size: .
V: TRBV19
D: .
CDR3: CASRLGLQSTDTQYF
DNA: TGTGCCAGTAGGCTGGGACTCCAAAGCACAGATACGCAGTATTTT

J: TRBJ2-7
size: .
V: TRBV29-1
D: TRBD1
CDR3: CSAMGQGAYEQYF
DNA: TGCAGCGCAATGGGACAGGGGGCTTACGAGCAGTACTTC

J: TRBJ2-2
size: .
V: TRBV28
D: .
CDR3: CASSPPSTGELFF
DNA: TGTGCCAGCAGTCCACCCAGCACCGGGGAGCTGTTTTTT

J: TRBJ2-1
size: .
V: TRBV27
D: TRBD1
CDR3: CASSSQGGSEQFF
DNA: TGTGCCAGCAGTTCCCAAGGGGGCAGTGAGCAGTTCTTC

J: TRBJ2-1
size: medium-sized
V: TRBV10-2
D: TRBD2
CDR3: CATTRIAGSYNEQFF
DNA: TGCGCCACAACAAGAATAGCGGGATCCTACAATGAGCAGTTCTTC

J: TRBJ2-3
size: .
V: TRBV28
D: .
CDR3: CASSGTGLGTDTQYF
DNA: TGTGCCAGCAGTGGAACAGGATTAGGGACAGATACGCAGTATTTT

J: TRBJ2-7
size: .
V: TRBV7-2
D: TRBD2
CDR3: CASSPLAGGSVGKQYF
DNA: TGTGCCAGCAGCCCTCTAGCGGGAGGGTCTGTAGGGAAGCAGTACTTC

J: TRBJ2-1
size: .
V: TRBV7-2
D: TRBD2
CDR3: CASSRLLAGGPNEQFF
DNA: TGTGCCAGCAGCAGACTACTAGCGGGAGGGCCGAATGAGCAGTTCTTC

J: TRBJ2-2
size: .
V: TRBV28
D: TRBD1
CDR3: CASSFAGTGNAGELFF
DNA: TGTGCCAGCAGTTTTGCCGGGACAGGGAACGCCGGGGAGCTGTTTTTT

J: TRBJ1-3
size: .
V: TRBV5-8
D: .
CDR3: CASSRKGNSGNTIYF
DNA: TGTGCCAGCAGTAGGAAGGGGAACTCTGGAAACACCATATATTTT

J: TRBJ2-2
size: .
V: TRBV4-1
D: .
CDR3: CASSLGASGRTPGSCFF
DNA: .

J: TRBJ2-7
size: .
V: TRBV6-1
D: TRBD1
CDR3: CASRGQGTYEQYF
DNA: TGTGCCAGCAGAGGACAGGGAACCTACGAGCAGTACTTC

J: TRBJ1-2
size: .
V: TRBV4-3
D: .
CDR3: CASSQDPASNYGYTF
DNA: TGCGCCAGCAGCCAAGATCCGGCCTCTAACTATGGCTACACCTTC

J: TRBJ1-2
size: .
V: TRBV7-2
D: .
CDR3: CASSRARDPNGYTF
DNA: TGTGCCAGCAGCCGAGCCAGGGACCCCAATGGCTACACCTTC

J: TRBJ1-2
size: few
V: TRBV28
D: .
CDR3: CASSSPGGPSYGYTF
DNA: TGTGCCAGCAGTTCCCCCGGGGGCCCTAGCTATGGCTACACCTTC

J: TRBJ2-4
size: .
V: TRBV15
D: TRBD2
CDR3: CATSRDPGEGYIQYF
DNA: TGTGCCACCAGCAGAGATCCGGGGGAGGGATACATTCAGTACTTC

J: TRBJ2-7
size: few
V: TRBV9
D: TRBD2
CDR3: CASSVGLAEGMEQYF
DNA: TGTGCCAGCAGCGTAGGCCTAGCGGAGGGCATGGAGCAGTACTTC

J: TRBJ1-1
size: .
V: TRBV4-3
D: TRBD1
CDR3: CASSFDRANTEAFF
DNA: TGCGCCAGCAGCTTCGACAGGGCAAACACTGAAGCTTTCTTT

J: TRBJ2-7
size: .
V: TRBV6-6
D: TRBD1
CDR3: CASSYSEGGTYEQYF
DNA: TGTGCCAGCAGTTACTCGGAAGGGGGCACCTACGAGCAGTACTTC

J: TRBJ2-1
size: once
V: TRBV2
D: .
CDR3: CASSWSSYNEQFF
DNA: TGTGCCAGCAGCTGGAGCTCCTACAATGAGCAGTTCTTC

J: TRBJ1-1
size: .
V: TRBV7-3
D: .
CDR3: CASSLREAGMNTEAFF
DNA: TGTGCCAGCAGCTTAAGGGAGGCAGGGATGAACACTGAAGCTTTCTTT

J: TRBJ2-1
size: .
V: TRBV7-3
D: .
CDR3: CASSLLNDQKQFF
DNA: TGTGCCAGCAGCTTACTCAACGACCAAAAGCAGTTCTTC

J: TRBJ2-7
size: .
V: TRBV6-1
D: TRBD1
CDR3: CASSWDRIYEQYF
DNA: TGTGCCAGCAGTTGGGACAGGATTTACGAGCAGTACTTC

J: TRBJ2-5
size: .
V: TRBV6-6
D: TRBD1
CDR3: CASSFSGTGTQYF
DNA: TGTGCCAGCAGTTTTTCAGGGACAGGGACCCAGTACTTC

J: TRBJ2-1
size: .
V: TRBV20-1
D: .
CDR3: CSAARNEQFF
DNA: TGCAGTGCTGCGCGAAATGAGCAGTTCTTC

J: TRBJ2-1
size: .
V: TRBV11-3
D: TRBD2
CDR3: CASSLSTSGGISYNEQFF
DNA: TGTGCCAGCAGCCTCTCGACTAGCGGGGGGATATCCTACAATGAGCAGTTCTTC

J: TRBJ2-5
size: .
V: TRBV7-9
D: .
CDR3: CASRGQETQYF
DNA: TGTGCCAGCAGGGGTCAGGAGACCCAGTACTTC

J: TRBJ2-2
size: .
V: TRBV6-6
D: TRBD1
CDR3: CASRPPGQGTGELFF
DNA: TGTGCCAGCAGGCCCCCGGGACAGGGCACCGGGGAGCTGTTTTTT

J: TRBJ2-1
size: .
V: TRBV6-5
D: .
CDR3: CASSYQREQFF
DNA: TGTGCCAGCAGTTACCAGAGGGAGCAGTTCTTC

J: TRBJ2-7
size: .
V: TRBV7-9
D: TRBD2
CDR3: CASSSMTSGSSYEQYF
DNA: TGTGCCAGCAGCTCGATGACTAGCGGGTCTTCCTACGAGCAGTACTTC

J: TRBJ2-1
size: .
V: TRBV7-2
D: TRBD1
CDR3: CASSPGTVNNEQFF
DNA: TGTGCCAGCAGCCCCGGGACAGTGAACAATGAGCAGTTCTTC

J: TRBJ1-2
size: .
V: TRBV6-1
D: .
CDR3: CASSDERGYTF
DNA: TGTGCCAGCAGTGATGAGCGAGGCTACACCTTC

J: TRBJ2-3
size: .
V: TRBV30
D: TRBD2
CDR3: CAWSGHSGGTDTQYF
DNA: TGTGCCTGGAGCGGCCATAGCGGGGGCACAGATACGCAGTATTTT

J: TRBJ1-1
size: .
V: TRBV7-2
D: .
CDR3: CASSLTPSSRHTEAFF
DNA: TGTGCCAGCAGCTTAACGCCAAGCTCGAGGCACACTGAAGCTTTCTTT

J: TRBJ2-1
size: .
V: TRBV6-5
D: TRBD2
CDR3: CASSYRISGSVNEQFF
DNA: TGTGCCAGCAGTTACCGGATTAGCGGGAGCGTCAATGAGCAGTTCTTC

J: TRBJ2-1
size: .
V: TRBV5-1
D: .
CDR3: CASSLEGSAYNEQFF
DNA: TGCGCCAGCAGCTTGGAAGGATCTGCATACAATGAGCAGTTCTTC